This TCR beta chain was recorded in a study of T cell responses to AZD1222 COVID-19 vaccine. Study observations and caveats: Females outnumbered males among donors, who were mostly white British; clonal diversity was possibly underestimated. The CD4 TCRs associated with vaccination extended across spike and predominated at 160-218 and 743-854. Seropositive at baseline were only a handful of AZD1222 recipients. None of the repertoires were sampled until the peak T cell response had passed.

The assay was immunoSEQ multiplex PCR, and TCRdb's table has in-frame clones only and misses some. This sample has roughly 100,000 clones, with 90% found just once. Points on this clone: Its antigen remains unidentified.

CDR3 length: 13 amino acids. Germline V gene sequence: CDR1 MRHNA, CDR2 SNTAGT. V lost 2 bases, J lost 9 bases, and 11 bases lay in between. V is TRBV6-4 and J is TRBJ2-4; either TRBD1 or TRBD2 may fit D (6 bases each). Sequenced material: peripheral blood, taken on day 0 of AZD1222 vaccination. The source is an adult in good health. In DNA form, the CDR3 reads TGTGCCAGCAGTGACCGTGAGGGGGGCATTCAGTACTTC. This translates into CASSDREGGIQYF.